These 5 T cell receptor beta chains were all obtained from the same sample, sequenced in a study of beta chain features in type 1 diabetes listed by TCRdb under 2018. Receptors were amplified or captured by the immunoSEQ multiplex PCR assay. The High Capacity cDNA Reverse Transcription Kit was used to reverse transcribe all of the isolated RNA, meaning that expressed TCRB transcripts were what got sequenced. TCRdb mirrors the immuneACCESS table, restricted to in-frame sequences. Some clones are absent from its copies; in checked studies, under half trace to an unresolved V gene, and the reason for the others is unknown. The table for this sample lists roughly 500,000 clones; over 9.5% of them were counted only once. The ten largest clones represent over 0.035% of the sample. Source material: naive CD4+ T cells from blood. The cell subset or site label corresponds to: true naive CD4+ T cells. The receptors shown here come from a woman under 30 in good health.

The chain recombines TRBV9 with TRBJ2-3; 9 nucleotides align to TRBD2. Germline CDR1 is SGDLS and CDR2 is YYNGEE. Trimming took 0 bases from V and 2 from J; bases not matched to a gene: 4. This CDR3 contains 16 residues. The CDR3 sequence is CASSVVAGVFTDTQYF. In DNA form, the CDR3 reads TGTGCCAGCAGCGTAGTAGCGGGAGTATTCACAGATACGCAGTATTTT.

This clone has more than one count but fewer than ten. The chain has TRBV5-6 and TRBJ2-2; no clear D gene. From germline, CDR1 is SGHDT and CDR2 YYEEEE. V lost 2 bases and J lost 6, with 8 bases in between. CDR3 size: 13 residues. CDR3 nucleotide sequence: TGTGCCAGCAGCTTTGGTGGCCCCGGGGAGCTGTTTTTT. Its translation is CASSFGGPGELFF.

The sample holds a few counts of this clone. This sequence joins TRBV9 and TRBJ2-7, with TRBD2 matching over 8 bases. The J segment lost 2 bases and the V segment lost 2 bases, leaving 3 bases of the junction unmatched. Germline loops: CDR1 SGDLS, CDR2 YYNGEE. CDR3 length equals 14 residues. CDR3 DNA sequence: TGTGCCAGCAGCGTGAGCGGGGGTACCTACGAGCAGTACTTC. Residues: CASSVSGGTYEQYF.

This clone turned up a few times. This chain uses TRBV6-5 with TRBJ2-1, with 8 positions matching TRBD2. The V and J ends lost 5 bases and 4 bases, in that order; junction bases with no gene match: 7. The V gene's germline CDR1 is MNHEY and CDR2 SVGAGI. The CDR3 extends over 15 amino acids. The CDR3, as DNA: TGTGCCAGCAGTGCCAGCGGGGGACTTTACAATGAGCAGTTCTTC. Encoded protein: CASSASGGLYNEQFF.

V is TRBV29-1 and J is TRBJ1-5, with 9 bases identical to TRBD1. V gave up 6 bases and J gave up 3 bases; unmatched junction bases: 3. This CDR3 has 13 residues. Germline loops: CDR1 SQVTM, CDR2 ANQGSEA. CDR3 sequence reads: CSVGTGPNQPQHF. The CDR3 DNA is TGCAGCGTAGGGACAGGGCCCAATCAGCCCCAGCATTTT. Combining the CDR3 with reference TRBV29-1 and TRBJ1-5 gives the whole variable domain SAVISQKPSRDICQRGTSLTIQCQVDSQVTMMFWYRQQPGQSLTLIATANQGSEATYESGFVIDKFPISRPNLTFSTLTVSNMSPEDSSIYLCSVGTGPNQPQHFGDGTRLSIL.